The 21 T cell receptor beta chains given below trace back to one sample, sequenced in a study of T cell responses to AZD1222 COVID-19 vaccine. The data were produced by immunoSEQ multiplex PCR, yet TCRdb's version contains in-frame clones alone and is incomplete. The profile shows roughly 130,000 clones, 85% to 95% of them singletons. This material consisted of peripheral blood, taken on day 0 of AZD1222 vaccination. The receptors derive from an adult in good health.

The chain couples TRBV23-1 to TRBJ1-2; D is possibly TRBD1 (5 bases). TRBV23-1 belongs to the ORF category, with a function that is uncertain. This CDR3 is 16 amino acids long. V lost 0 bases and J lost 5, with 16 bases in between. Here the CDR3 reads CASSQSAGIGFYGYTF. The CDR3 region has the DNA TGCGCCAGCAGTCAATCGGCAGGGATTGGCTTTTATGGCTACACCTTC.

The chain uses TRBV30 and TRBJ1-1; D perhaps matches TRBD1 (5 bases). Trimming took 2 bases from V and 3 from J, leaving 13 bases between them. Per germline, CDR1 GTSNPN and CDR2 SVGIG (reference sequence). This CDR3 has 14 amino acids. The CDR3 is CAWSRRGVHTEAFF. The CDR3, as DNA: TGTGCCTGGAGTCGAAGGGGCGTTCACACTGAAGCTTTCTTT.

This clone came up once. V is TRBV4-3 and J is TRBJ1-1; possibly TRBD1 for D (5 bases). CDR1 LGHNA and CDR2 YSLEER come from the germline V gene. V was cut by 1 base and J by 5 bases, with 17 bases left in between. The CDR3 consists of 16 residues. CDR3 DNA: TGCGCCAGCAGCCAAGCGGCAGGGAGTGGACGAACTGAAGCTTTCTTT. This translates into CASSQAAGSGRTEAFF.

The V gene is TRBV7-9, the J gene TRBJ2-3; D remains unclear. Trimming removed 0 bases at V and 8 bases at J, with 15 bases between. CDR1 SEHNR and CDR2 FQNEAQ come from the germline V gene (reference sequence). This CDR3 spans 15 amino acids. The CDR3, as DNA: TGTGCCAGCAGCTTAGCGCGGTGGGGTCGTGGTACGCAGTATTTT. This encodes CASSLARWGRGTQYF.

This chain connects TRBV7-9 to TRBJ1-1; D is possibly TRBD1 (5 bases). Trimming pared 5 bases from V and 1 base from J, leaving 11 bases between. Per the germline V gene, CDR1 is SEHNR and CDR2 is FQNEAQ (reference sequence). The CDR3 extends over 14 amino acids. The CDR3 DNA reads TGTGCCAGCAGCCTGGGGGGATCGAACACTGAAGCTTTCTTT. Encoded protein: CASSLGGSNTEAFF.

This clone has a handful of counts. This sequence joins TRBV15 and TRBJ1-1, with a weak D call TRBD1 (5 bases). The length of the CDR3 is 15 residues. Trimming stripped 0 bases from V and 10 bases from J, with 18 bases between. Germline CDR1 LNHNV, CDR2 YYDKDF (reference sequence). Here the CDR3 reads CATSRDPPRGLGAFF. The CDR3 bases are TGTGCCACCAGCAGAGATCCCCCTCGGGGGTTGGGAGCTTTCTTT.

The V call is TRBV5-1, the J call TRBJ1-1, with D uncertain. The V and J ends lost 3 bases and 4 bases respectively, with 10 bases between them. Germline loops: CDR1 SGHRS, CDR2 YFSETQ. This CDR3 region has 13 residues. As DNA, the CDR3 is TGCGCCAGCAGCTCGGGCATGCCCACTGAAGCTTTCTTT. This translates into CASSSGMPTEAFF. Based on the CDR3 plus reference TRBV5-1 and TRBJ1-1, the full variable domain is KAGVTQTPRYLIKTRGQQVTLSCSPISGHRSVSWYQQTPGQGLQFLFEYFSETQRNKGNFPGRFSGRQFSNSRSEMNVSTLELGDSALYLCASSSGMPTEAFFGQGTRLTVV.

This clone was seen a single time. The chain joins TRBV10-1 to TRBJ2-7; the D is unclear. V was pared by 2 bases and J by 3 bases, with 8 bases between. The CDR3 has 13 amino acids. CDR1 and CDR2 (germline): WNHNN, SYGVQD (reference sequence). The CDR3 loop reads CASSEKGGYEQYF. The CDR3 nucleotides read TGCGCCAGCAGTGAGAAGGGCGGCTACGAGCAGTACTTC.

The chain employs TRBV5-1 and TRBJ1-4, with 10 bases aligning to TRBD1. With 1 base clipped from V and 8 bases from J, the junction kept 8 bases outside the gene matches. This CDR3 has 16 residues. CDR1 is SGHRS, CDR2 YFSETQ, per germline. The CDR3 is CASSLFAGQGQEKLFF. The CDR3 DNA sequence: TGCGCCAGCAGCTTGTTCGCGGGACAGGGGCAAGAAAAACTGTTTTTT.

On this clone itself: Other DNA variants within this sample encode the same CDR3. The V and J genes are TRBV18 and TRBJ1-5; D remains unclear. CDR1 KGHSH and CDR2 LQKENI come from the germline V gene. This CDR3 contains 13 residues. Trimming removed 3 bases from V and 4 bases from J, with 7 bases in between. The CDR3, as DNA: TGTGCCAGCTCACCGGGAGAGAATCAGCCCCAGCATTTT. Amino acids: CASSPGENQPQHF.

The chain is built from TRBV7-9 and TRBJ1-1; 8 bases are a match to TRBD1. Losses at the gene ends were 3 bases for V and 4 bases for J; bases not matched to a gene: 1. There are 13 residues in the CDR3. Germline lookup yields CDR1 SEHNR and CDR2 FQNEAQ (reference sequence). CDR3 nucleotides: TGTGCCAGCAGCTTCGGACAGGGCACTGAAGCTTTCTTT. Translation: CASSFGQGTEAFF.

The genes are TRBV25-1 and TRBJ1-4; 10 positions match TRBD1. V shed 6 bases, J shed 8 bases, and the junction held 12 bases outside the gene matches. CDR3 size: 16 residues. Germline V gene sequence: CDR1 MGHDK, CDR2 SYGVNS. CDR3: CASRINAGQGPEKLFF. In DNA, the CDR3 is TGTGCCAGCAGAATAAACGCGGGACAGGGGCCAGAAAAACTGTTTTTT.

This clone was found a few times. This chain uses TRBV10-3 with TRBJ2-4; maybe TRBD2 (5 bases). CDR1 ENHRY and CDR2 SYGVKD come from the germline V gene. The V and J ends lost 3 bases and 7 bases respectively, with 13 bases between them. This CDR3 has 14 residues. CDR3 sequence: CAISEGLALNIQYF. In DNA, the CDR3 is TGTGCCATCAGTGAAGGACTGGCCCTGAACATTCAGTACTTC.

The chain couples TRBV5-6 to TRBJ2-3; D remains unclear. Between the trimmed V and J ends, which lost 2 bases and 5 bases, there was a span of 6 bases. The CDR3 covers 12 residues. In germline, CDR1 is SGHDT, CDR2 YYEEEE. The CDR3 coding sequence is TGTGCCAGCAGCTTTTCGGTAGATACGCAGTATTTT. Translated: CASSFSVDTQYF. Based on the CDR3 plus reference TRBV5-6 and TRBJ2-3, the full variable domain is DAGVTQSPTHLIKTRGQQVTLRCSPKSGHDTVSWYQQALGQGPQFIFQYYEEEERQRGNFPDRFSGHQFPNYSSELNVNALLLGDSALYLCASSFSVDTQYFGPGTRLTVL.

This rearrangement joins TRBV10-3 to TRBJ1-4; D is unclear. This CDR3 is 15 amino acids long. In germline, CDR1 is ENHRY, CDR2 SYGVKD. V was cut by 4 bases and J by 3 bases, with 12 bases left in between. CDR3 in amino acids: CAISVGGLSNEKLFF. CDR3 nucleotide sequence: TGTGCCATCAGTGTTGGAGGGTTATCTAATGAAAAACTGTTTTTT.

Notes on this clone: Germline is not matched at one junction end, which may reflect a read error. This chain uses TRBV7-2 with TRBJ2-5; 9 bases fit TRBD2. The CDR3 is 12 residues long. Germline-derived CDR1 and CDR2 are SGHTA and FQGNSA. CDR3 protein: CASSLAGETQYF. The CDR3 region has the DNA TGTGCCAGCAGCCTAGCGGGGGAGACCCAGTACTTC.

CDR3 nucleotide sequence: TGTGCCAGCAGCAGGAGGACTAGCGGGGGCCGAACTAGCACAGATACGCAGTATTTT. It codes for CASSRRTSGGRTSTDTQYF. The V call is TRBV11-2, the J call TRBJ2-3; TRBD2 agrees at 13 bases. Trimming took 5 bases from V and 0 from J; bases not matched to a gene: 11. Germline CDR1 and CDR2: SGHAT and FQNNGV. The CDR3 extends over 19 amino acids. The whole variable domain, remainder taken from reference TRBV11-2 and TRBJ2-3, is EAGVAQSPRYKIIEKRQSVAFWCNPISGHATLYWYQQILGQGPKLLIQFQNNGVVDDSQLPKDRFSAERLKGVDSTLKIQPAKLEDSAVYLCASSRRTSGGRTSTDTQYFGPGTRLTVL.

The J gene is TRBJ2-4, the V gene TRBV28, with TRBD2 as a possible D gene (6 bases). Germline CDR1 and CDR2: MDHEN and SYDVKM. Trimming took off 8 bases at V and 10 bases at J, with 18 bases between the two ends. The length of the CDR3 is 13 residues. CDR3 amino acids: CASQPGEKIIQYF. The CDR3 nucleotides read TGTGCCAGCCAGCCGGGGGAAAAGATTATTCAGTACTTC.

This clone was recorded only once. This chain's CDR3 is CASSIGAGGGYTF. Written as DNA, the CDR3 is TGTGCCAGTAGTATCGGTGCAGGCGGCGGCTACACCTTC. V and J are TRBV19 and TRBJ1-2; D call uncertain. The V gene's germline CDR1 is LNHDA and CDR2 SQIVND (reference sequence). This CDR3 spans 13 amino acids. V shed 3 bases and J shed 8 bases, with 13 bases lying between them.

The chain uses TRBV24-1 and TRBJ2-3; no definite D call. Germline values: CDR1 KGHDR, CDR2 SFDVKD. Trimming stripped 2 bases from V and 2 bases from J, with 7 bases between. The CDR3 is 14 residues long. As DNA, the CDR3 is TGTGCCACCAGTGATTGGCAGGACACAGATACGCAGTATTTT. Protein: CATSDWQDTDTQYF.

The chain combines TRBV30 with TRBJ1-3; D unresolved. V lost 3 bases and J lost 4, with 10 bases in between. This CDR3 is 13 amino acids long. CDR1 is GTSNPN, CDR2 SVGIG, per germline (reference sequence). CDR3 loop: CAWSEAEGNTIYF. The CDR3 DNA sequence: TGTGCCTGGAGCGAGGCGGAGGGAAACACCATATATTTT.